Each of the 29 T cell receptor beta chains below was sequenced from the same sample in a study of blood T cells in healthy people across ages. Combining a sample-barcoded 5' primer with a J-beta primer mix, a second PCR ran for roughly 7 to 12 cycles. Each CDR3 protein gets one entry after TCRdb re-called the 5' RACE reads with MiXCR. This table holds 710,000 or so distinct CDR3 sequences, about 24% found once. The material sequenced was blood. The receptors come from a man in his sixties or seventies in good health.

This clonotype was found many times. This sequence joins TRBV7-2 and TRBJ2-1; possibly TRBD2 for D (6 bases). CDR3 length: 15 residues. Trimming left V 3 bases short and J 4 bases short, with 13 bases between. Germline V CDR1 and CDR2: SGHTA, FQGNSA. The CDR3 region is CASSFSFAGYNEQFF. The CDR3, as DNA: TGTGCCAGCAGCTTTAGTTTTGCGGGGTACAATGAGCAGTTCTTC.

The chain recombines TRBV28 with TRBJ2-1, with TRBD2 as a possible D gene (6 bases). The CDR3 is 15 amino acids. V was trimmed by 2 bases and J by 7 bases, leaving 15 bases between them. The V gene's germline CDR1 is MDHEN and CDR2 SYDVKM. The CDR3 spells CASSLGGVGGNEQFF. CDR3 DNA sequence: TGTGCCAGCAGTTTAGGCGGGGTAGGTGGAAATGAGCAGTTCTTC.

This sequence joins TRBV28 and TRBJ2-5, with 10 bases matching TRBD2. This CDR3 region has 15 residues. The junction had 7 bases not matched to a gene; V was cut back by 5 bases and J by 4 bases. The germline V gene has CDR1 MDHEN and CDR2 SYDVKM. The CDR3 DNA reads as TGTGCCAGCAGTGAGAGCGGGGGGGCCACAGAGACCCAGTACTTC. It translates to CASSESGGATETQYF. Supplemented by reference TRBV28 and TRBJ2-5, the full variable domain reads DVKVTQSSRYLVKRTGEKVFLECVQDMDHENMFWYRQDPGLGLRLIYFSYDVKMKEKGDIPEGYSVSREKKERFSLILESASTNQTSMYLCASSESGGATETQYFGPGTRLLVL.

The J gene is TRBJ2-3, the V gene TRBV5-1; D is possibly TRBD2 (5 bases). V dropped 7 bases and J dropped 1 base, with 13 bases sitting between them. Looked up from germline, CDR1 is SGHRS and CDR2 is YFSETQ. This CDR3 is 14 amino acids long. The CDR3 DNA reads TGCGCCAGCCGTAGAGCGGAGCGCACAGATACGCAGTATTTT. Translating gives CASRRAERTDTQYF.

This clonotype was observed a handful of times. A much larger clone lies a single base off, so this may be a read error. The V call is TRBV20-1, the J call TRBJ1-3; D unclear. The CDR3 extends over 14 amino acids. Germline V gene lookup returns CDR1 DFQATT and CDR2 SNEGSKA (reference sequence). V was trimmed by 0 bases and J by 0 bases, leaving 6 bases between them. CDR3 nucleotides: TGCAGTGCTAGAGAAGGAAGCTCTGGAAACACCATATATTTT. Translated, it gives CSAREGSSGNTIYF.

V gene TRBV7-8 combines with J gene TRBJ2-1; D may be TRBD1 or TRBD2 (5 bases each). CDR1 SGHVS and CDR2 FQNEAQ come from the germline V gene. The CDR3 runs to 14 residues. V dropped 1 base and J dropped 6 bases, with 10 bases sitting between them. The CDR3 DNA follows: TGTGCCAGCAGCTTAGGGGGGAACCTCAATGAGCAGTTCTTC. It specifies CASSLGGNLNEQFF.

The CDR3 DNA follows: TGTGCCAGCAGCTTAGCGCCACTGGCTAACTATGGCTACACCTTC. Translated: CASSLAPLANYGYTF. The gene calls are TRBV7-2 and TRBJ1-2; D unclear. This CDR3 spans 15 amino acids. The germline CDR1 and CDR2 sequences are SGHTA and FQGNSA. The V end was cut by 0 bases, the J end by 0 bases, with 8 bases between.

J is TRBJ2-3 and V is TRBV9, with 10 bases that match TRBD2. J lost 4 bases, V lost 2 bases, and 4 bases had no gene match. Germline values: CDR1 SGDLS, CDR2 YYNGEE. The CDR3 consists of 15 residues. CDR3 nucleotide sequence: TGTGCCAGCAGCGTTAGCGGGGGGACGGCAGATACGCAGTATTTT. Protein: CASSVSGGTADTQYF.

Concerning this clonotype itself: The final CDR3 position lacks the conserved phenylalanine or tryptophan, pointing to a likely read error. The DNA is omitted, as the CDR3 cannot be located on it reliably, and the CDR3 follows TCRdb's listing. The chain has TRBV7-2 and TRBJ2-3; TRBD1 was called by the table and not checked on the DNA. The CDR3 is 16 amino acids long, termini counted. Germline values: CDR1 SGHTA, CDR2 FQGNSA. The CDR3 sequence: CASSLGHRTGVKTQYL.

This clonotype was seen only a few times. In nucleotides, the CDR3 is TGTGCCAGCACCGCCGCCCTGAATGAAAAACTGTTTTTT. Translated: CASTAALNEKLFF. The rearrangement joins TRBV7-9 to TRBJ1-4; D unclear. V was trimmed by 7 bases and J by 5 bases, leaving 11 bases between them. Per the germline V gene, CDR1 is SEHNR and CDR2 is FQNEAQ (reference sequence). CDR3 length: 13 amino acids.

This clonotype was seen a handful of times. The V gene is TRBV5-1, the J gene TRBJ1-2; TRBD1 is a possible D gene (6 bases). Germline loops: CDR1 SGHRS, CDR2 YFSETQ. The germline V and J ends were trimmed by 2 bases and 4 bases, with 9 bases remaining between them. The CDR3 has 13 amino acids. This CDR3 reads CASSFGQSYGYTF. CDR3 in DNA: TGCGCCAGCAGCTTCGGACAGAGCTATGGCTACACCTTC. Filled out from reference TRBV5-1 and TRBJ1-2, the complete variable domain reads KAGVTQTPRYLIKTRGQQVTLSCSPISGHRSVSWYQQTPGQGLQFLFEYFSETQRNKGNFPGRFSGRQFSNSRSEMNVSTLELGDSALYLCASSFGQSYGYTFGSGTRLTVV.

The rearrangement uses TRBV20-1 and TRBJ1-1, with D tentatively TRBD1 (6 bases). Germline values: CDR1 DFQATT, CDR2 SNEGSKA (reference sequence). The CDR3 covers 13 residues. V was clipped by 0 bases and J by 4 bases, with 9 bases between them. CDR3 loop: CSARDTGTTEAFF. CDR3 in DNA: TGCAGTGCTAGAGATACAGGGACCACTGAAGCTTTCTTT.

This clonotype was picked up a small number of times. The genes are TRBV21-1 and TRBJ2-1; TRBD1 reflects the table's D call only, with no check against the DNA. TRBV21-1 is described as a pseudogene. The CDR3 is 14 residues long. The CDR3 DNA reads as TGTGCCAGCAGCAAACTTCTCCCGGACAATGAGCAGTTCTTC. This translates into CASSKLLPDNEQFF.

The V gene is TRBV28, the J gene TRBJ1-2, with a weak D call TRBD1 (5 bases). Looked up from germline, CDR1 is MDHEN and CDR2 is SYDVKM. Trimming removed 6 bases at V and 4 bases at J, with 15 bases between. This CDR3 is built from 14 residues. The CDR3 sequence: CASSLVGRVYGYTF. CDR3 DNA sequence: TGTGCCAGCAGCCTAGTCGGCAGGGTCTATGGCTACACCTTC.

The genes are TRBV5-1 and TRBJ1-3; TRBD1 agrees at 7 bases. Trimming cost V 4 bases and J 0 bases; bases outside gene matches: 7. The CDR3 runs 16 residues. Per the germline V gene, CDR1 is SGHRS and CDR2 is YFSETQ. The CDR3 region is CASSETGVYSGNTIYF. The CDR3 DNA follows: TGCGCCAGCAGCGAAACAGGGGTTTACTCTGGAAACACCATATATTTT.

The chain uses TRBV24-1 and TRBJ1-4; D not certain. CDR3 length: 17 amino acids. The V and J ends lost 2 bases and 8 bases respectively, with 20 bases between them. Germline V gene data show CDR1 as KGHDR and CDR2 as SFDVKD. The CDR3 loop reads CATSDSGRYQAPEKLFF. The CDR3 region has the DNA TGTGCCACCAGTGATTCCGGAAGGTATCAGGCGCCCGAAAAACTGTTTTTT.

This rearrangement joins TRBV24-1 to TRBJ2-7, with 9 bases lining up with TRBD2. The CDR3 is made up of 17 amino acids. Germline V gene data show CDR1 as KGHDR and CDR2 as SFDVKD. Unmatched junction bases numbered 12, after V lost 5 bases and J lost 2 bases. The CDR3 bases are TGTGCCACCAGTGGGAAAAAGGGGGCTAGCGGGACCTACGAGCAGTACGTC. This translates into CATSGKKGASGTYEQYV.

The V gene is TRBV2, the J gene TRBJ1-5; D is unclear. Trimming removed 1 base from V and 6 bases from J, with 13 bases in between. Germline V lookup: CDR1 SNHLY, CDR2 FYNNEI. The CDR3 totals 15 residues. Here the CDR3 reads CASSEVSGARQPQHF. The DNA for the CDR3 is TGTGCCAGCAGTGAAGTTTCCGGAGCCCGTCAGCCCCAGCATTTT.

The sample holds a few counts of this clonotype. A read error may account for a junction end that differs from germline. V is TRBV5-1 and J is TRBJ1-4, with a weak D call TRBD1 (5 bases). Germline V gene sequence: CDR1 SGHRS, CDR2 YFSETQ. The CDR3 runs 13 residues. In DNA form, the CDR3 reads TGCGCCAGCAGCTCCAGGGTTGAGGAAAAACTGCTTTTT. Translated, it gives CASSSRVEEKLLF. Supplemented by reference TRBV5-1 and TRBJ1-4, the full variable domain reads KAGVTQTPRYLIKTRGQQVTLSCSPISGHRSVSWYQQTPGQGLQFLFEYFSETQRNKGNFPGRFSGRQFSNSRSEMNVSTLELGDSALYLCASSSRVEEKLLFGSGTQLSVL.

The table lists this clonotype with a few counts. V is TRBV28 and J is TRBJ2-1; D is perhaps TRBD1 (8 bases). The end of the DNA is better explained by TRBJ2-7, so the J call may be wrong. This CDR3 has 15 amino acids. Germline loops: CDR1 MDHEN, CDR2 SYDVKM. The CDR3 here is CASSFGGTGRYEQYF. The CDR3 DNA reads TGTGCCAGCAGTTTCGGGGGGACAGGACGCTACGAGCAGTACTTC.

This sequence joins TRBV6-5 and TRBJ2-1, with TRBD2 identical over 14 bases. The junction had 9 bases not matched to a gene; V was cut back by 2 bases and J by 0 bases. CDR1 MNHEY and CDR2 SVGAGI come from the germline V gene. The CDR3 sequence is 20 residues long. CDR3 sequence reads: CASSYPGTSGGSSSYNEQFF. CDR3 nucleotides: TGTGCCAGCAGTTACCCAGGGACTAGCGGGGGCTCAAGCTCCTACAATGAGCAGTTCTTC.

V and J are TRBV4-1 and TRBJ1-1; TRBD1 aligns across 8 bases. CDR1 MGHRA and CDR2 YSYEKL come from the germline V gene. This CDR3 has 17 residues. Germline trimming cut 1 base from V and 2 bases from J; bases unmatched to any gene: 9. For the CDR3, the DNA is TGCGCCAGCAGCCAAGTAGGACAGGGCGCCTCCAACACTGAAGCTTTCTTT. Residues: CASSQVGQGASNTEAFF.

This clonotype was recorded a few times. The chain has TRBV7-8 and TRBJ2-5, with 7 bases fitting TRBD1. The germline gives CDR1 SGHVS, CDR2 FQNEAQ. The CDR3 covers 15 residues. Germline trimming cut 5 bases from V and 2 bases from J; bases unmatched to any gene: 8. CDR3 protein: CASSQRGQEQETQYF. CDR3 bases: TGTGCCAGCAGCCAACGCGGACAGGAACAAGAGACCCAGTACTTC.

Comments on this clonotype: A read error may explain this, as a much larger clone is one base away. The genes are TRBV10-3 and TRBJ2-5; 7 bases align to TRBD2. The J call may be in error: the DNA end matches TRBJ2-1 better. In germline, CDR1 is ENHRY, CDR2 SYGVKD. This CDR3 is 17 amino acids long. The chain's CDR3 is CAISESGGTTNHNEQFF. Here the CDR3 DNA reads TGTGCCATCAGTGAGTCTGGGGGGACTACTAACCACAATGAGCAGTTCTTC.

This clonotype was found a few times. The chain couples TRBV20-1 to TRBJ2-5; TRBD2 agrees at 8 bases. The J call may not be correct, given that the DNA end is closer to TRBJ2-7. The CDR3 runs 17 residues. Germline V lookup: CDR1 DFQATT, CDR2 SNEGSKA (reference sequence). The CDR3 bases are TGCAGTGCTCCTGGATCCACGTGCGGGAGGACTTCCTACGAGCAGTACGTC. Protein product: CSAPGSTCGRTSYEQYV.

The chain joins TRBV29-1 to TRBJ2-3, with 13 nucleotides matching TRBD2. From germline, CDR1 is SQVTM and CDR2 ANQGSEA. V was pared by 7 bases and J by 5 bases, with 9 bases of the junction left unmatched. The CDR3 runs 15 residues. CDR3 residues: CSAGTSGTPGDTQYF. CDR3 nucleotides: TGCAGCGCTGGGACTAGCGGGACCCCAGGAGATACGCAGTATTTT.

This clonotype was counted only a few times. The CDR3 sequence is CSVEEVVGQPQHF. CDR3 nucleotides: TGCAGCGTTGAAGAAGTGGTGGGACAGCCCCAGCATTTT. The rearrangement links TRBV29-1 to TRBJ1-5; D unclear. The CDR3 consists of 13 residues. Trimming pared 0 bases from V and 7 bases from J, leaving 10 bases between. Germline V gives CDR1 SQVTM, CDR2 ANQGSEA.

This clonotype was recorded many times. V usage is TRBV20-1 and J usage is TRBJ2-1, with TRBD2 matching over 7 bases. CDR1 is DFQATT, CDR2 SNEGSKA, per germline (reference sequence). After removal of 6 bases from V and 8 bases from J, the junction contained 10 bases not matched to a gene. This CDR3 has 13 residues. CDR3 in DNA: TGCAGTGCCCGACTAGCTAATCTATATGAGCAGTTCTTC. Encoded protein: CSARLANLYEQFF.

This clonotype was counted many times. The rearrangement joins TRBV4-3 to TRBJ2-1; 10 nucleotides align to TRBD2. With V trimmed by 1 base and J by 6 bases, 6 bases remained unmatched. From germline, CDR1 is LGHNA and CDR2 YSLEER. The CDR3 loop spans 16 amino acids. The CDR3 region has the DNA TGCGCCAGCAGCCAAGGGAGGGCTAGCGGGAGCAATGAGCAGTTCTTC. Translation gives CASSQGRASGSNEQFF.